One and the same sample provided the 23 T cell receptor beta chains below, sequenced in a study of blood T cells in healthy people across ages. PCR was performed a second time for about 7 to 11 cycles using a sample-barcoded 5' primer and a J-beta primer mix. From the 5' RACE reads, TCRdb called clonotypes with MiXCR, one entry per CDR3 protein. The data show about 600,000 distinct CDR3 sequences, 40% to 50% seen once. The sequenced sample was blood. The source of these receptors is a man older than 75 in good health.

This clonotype was detected only a few times. The chain uses TRBV29-1 and TRBJ1-2; D is unclear. CDR1 and CDR2 from the germline V gene are SQVTM and ANQGSEA. Between the trimmed V and J ends, which lost 0 bases and 7 bases, there was a span of 3 bases. This CDR3 has 10 residues. This chain's CDR3 is CSVEDFGYTF. The CDR3 nucleotides are TGCAGCGTTGAAGACTTTGGCTACACCTTC.

The V call is TRBV19, the J call TRBJ1-2; 8 nucleotides line up with TRBD1. Looked up from germline, CDR1 is LNHDA and CDR2 is SQIVND (reference sequence). V lost 9 bases to trimming and J lost 8 bases; unmatched junction nucleotides: 8. The CDR3 is 12 amino acids. This CDR3 is CASLTGGRGYTF. DNA of the CDR3: TGTGCCAGCTTAACAGGGGGAAGAGGCTACACCTTC.

This chain links TRBV28 with TRBJ2-7; D perhaps matches TRBD1 (5 bases). Germline CDR1 reads MDHEN; CDR2 reads SYDVKM. V dropped 10 bases and J dropped 3 bases, with 16 bases sitting between them. The CDR3 sequence is 13 residues long. CDR3 protein: CATETQGFYEQYF. The CDR3 coding sequence is TGTGCCACCGAAACTCAGGGTTTCTACGAGCAGTACTTC.

This clonotype was seen only a few times. The chain recombines TRBV7-2 with TRBJ1-2; the match to TRBD1 covers 7 bases. V lost 4 bases, J lost 3 bases, and 2 bases stayed unmatched. There are 13 residues in the CDR3. The V gene's germline CDR1 is SGHTA and CDR2 FQGNSA. The CDR3: CASSYDRDYGYTF. The CDR3 DNA follows: TGTGCCAGCAGCTACGACAGGGACTATGGCTACACCTTC.

This sequence joins TRBV7-2 and TRBJ2-5; TRBD1 matches 9 bases. Unmatched junction bases numbered 5, after V lost 5 bases and J lost 4 bases. The CDR3 is 14 residues long. Germline assignment: CDR1 SGHTA and CDR2 FQGNSA. The CDR3 bases are TGTGCCAGCAGCCGACAGGGGGTTGGAGAGACCCAGTACTTC. Amino acids: CASSRQGVGETQYF.

This clonotype was seen at least ten times. V and J are TRBV6-5 and TRBJ1-4, with unresolved D. The CDR3 sequence is 12 residues long. V was cut by 6 bases and J by 11 bases, with 13 bases left in between. The germline V gene encodes CDR1 MNHEY and CDR2 SVGAGI. CDR3 residues: CASSPTPGKLFF. CDR3 in DNA: TGTGCCAGCAGCCCTACCCCCGGGAAACTGTTTTTT.

The rearrangement joins TRBV4-1 to TRBJ1-2; D not resolved. Germline V gene sequence: CDR1 MGHRA, CDR2 YSYEKL. The CDR3 has 16 residues. Deletions cut 3 bases from V and 2 bases from J, with 16 bases between. CDR3 in amino acids: CASSQEPGNPNYGYTF. Written as DNA, the CDR3 is TGCGCCAGCAGCCAGGAACCGGGCAACCCGAACTATGGCTACACCTTC.

In this sample, this clonotype turned up a few times. V is TRBV7-2 and J is TRBJ2-7, with D possibly TRBD2 on 6 matching bases. This CDR3 contains 14 residues. Trimming removed 3 bases from V and 0 bases from J, with 9 bases in between. CDR1 and CDR2 (germline): SGHTA, FQGNSA. The CDR3, as DNA: TGTGCCAGCAGCTTTGCGGGGCCCTCCTACGAGCAGTACTTC. Amino acid sequence: CASSFAGPSYEQYF.

V is TRBV2 and J is TRBJ2-1; D possibly matches TRBD1 or TRBD2 (5 bases each). V lost 4 bases and J 6 bases, leaving 16 bases between the germline ends. Germline V gives CDR1 SNHLY, CDR2 FYNNEI. The CDR3 sequence is 15 residues long. The CDR3 protein is CASSGSSIRVNEQFF. In DNA form, the CDR3 reads TGTGCCAGCAGTGGGTCTAGCATCAGGGTCAATGAGCAGTTCTTC.

This clonotype was recorded once. A much larger clone is a single base away; this may be a read error. The V gene is TRBV14, the J gene TRBJ2-5; 9 bases align to TRBD1. J lost 11 bases, V lost 1 base, and 14 bases had no gene match. This CDR3 is 16 amino acids long. Per the germline V gene, CDR1 is SGHDN and CDR2 is FVKESK. The CDR3 DNA reads as TGTGCCAGCAGCCAAGTCCGCGGGACAGGGATCAATGAGCAGTACTTC. Amino acid sequence: CASSQVRGTGINEQYF.

The chain is built from TRBV12-3 or TRBV12-4 and TRBJ1-2; D perhaps matches TRBD1 (5 bases). Between the trimmed V and J ends, which lost 9 bases and 8 bases, there was a span of 22 bases. The CDR3 consists of 14 residues. The CDR3 nucleotides read TGTGCCAGTTCAAACGACGGGGGGACCGGGGGCTACACCTTC. It yields the protein CASSNDGGTGGYTF.

This clonotype was observed a handful of times. The rearrangement links TRBV2 to TRBJ2-1; TRBD2 agrees at 9 bases. The germline gives CDR1 SNHLY, CDR2 FYNNEI. The V segment lost 6 bases and the J segment 2 bases; nucleotides outside the gene matches: 5. The length of the CDR3 is 15 residues. CDR3 residues: CASSWGLATYNEQFF. The CDR3 nucleotides read TGTGCCAGCAGCTGGGGACTAGCAACCTACAATGAGCAGTTCTTC.

The J gene is TRBJ1-2, the V gene TRBV7-9; D may be TRBD1 (6 bases). The CDR3 has 16 amino acids. V lost 6 bases and J lost 1, with 18 bases in between. CDR1 is SEHNR, CDR2 FQNEAQ, per germline (reference sequence). The CDR3: CASSPVGGPYNYGYTF. CDR3 coding DNA: TGTGCCAGCAGTCCGGTTGGGGGGCCGTATAACTATGGCTACACCTTC. The complete variable domain, with remaining parts taken from reference TRBV7-9 and TRBJ1-2, reads DTGVSQNPRHKITKRGQNVTFRCDPISEHNRLYWYRQTLGQGPEFLTYFQNEAQLEKSRLLSDRFSAERPKGSFSTLEIQRTEQGDSAMYLCASSPVGGPYNYGYTFGSGTRLTVV.

J is TRBJ1-5 and V is TRBV6-6, with TRBD1 matching over 7 bases. The ends lost 5 bases at V and 6 bases at J; junction bases unmatched: 4. This CDR3 has 13 residues. CDR1 is MNHNY, CDR2 SVGAGI, per germline (reference sequence). CDR3 nucleotides: TGTGCCAGCAGTATAGACAGGGTTCAGCCCCAGCATTTT. It is translated as CASSIDRVQPQHF.

In this sample, this clonotype turned up a few times. The chain couples TRBV7-2 to TRBJ2-7; weak D call: TRBD2 (7 bases). The CDR3 is 16 amino acids. Germline-derived CDR1 and CDR2 are SGHTA and FQGNSA. Trimming shortened V by 8 bases and J by 1 base, and 21 bases separated the two germline ends. The CDR3: CASSLGAGVGSYEQYF. In DNA form, the CDR3 reads TGTGCCAGCTCCTTGGGGGCGGGAGTTGGATCCTACGAGCAGTACTTC.

This chain uses TRBV10-3 with TRBJ2-7; unclear D gene. The germline V gene encodes CDR1 ENHRY and CDR2 SYGVKD. CDR3 length: 14 amino acids. Trimming shortened V by 6 bases and J by 6 bases, and 18 bases separated the two germline ends. CDR3 region: CAIREQSLLGEQYF. DNA of the CDR3: TGTGCCATCAGGGAACAGAGCCTCCTAGGCGAGCAGTACTTC.

The V gene is TRBV29-1, the J gene TRBJ2-3, with 9 bases aligning to TRBD1. The CDR3 contains 15 residues. CDR1 and CDR2 from the germline V gene are SQVTM and ANQGSEA. V gave up 3 bases and J gave up 2 bases; unmatched junction bases: 6. Here the CDR3 reads CSVDNRGPVTDTQYF. The CDR3 DNA reads as TGCAGCGTTGACAACAGGGGGCCCGTCACAGATACGCAGTATTTT.

J is TRBJ1-2 and V is TRBV20-1, with TRBD1 identical over 7 bases. The CDR3 totals 14 residues. V lost 7 bases, J lost 4 bases, and 12 bases stayed unmatched. Per the germline V gene, CDR1 is DFQATT and CDR2 is SNEGSKA (reference sequence). The DNA for the CDR3 is TGCAGTGTCCCCTCTGGGACAGTCTTCTATGGCTACACCTTC. Residues: CSVPSGTVFYGYTF.

In this sample, this clonotype turned up a few times. This chain uses TRBV20-1 with TRBJ1-2, with D unresolved. Germline V gene sequence: CDR1 DFQATT, CDR2 SNEGSKA (reference sequence). The CDR3 totals 12 residues. With 3 bases removed from V and 2 bases from J, the gap between germline ends came to 7 bases. The CDR3 DNA sequence: TGCAGTGCTAGTGGGAAAAACTATGGCTACACCTTC. It codes for CSASGKNYGYTF.

The chain links TRBV20-1 to TRBJ2-5; 7 nucleotides align to TRBD2. The CDR3 is 14 amino acids. With 0 bases clipped from V and 13 bases from J, the junction kept 14 bases outside the gene matches. CDR1 is DFQATT, CDR2 SNEGSKA, per germline (reference sequence). In DNA, the CDR3 is TGCAGTGCTAGAGAACCAGTAGGACTAGGGCGGGGGTACTTC. As protein: CSAREPVGLGRGYF.

This clonotype was detected a few times. The rearrangement joins TRBV12-5 to TRBJ2-3; TRBD2 is a possible D gene (6 bases). CDR1 and CDR2 (germline): LGHNT, FRNRAP. V was cut by 5 bases and J by 10 bases, with 13 bases left in between. CDR3 length equals 12 residues. CDR3 sequence reads: CASGLAGTAQYF. Written as DNA, the CDR3 is TGTGCTAGTGGTCTCGCAGGGACTGCGCAGTATTTT.

The V and J genes are TRBV11-2 and TRBJ2-3, with D unclear. The germline V gene has CDR1 SGHAT and CDR2 FQNNGV. This CDR3 is 13 amino acids long. V lost 4 bases and J 9 bases, leaving 14 bases between the germline ends. CDR3 coding DNA: TGTGCCAGCAGCTATACGGTTCAAGAGACGCAGTATTTT. As protein: CASSYTVQETQYF.

The V call is TRBV27, the J call TRBJ2-7; D ambiguous. Trimming left V 7 bases short and J 0 bases short, with 7 bases between. The CDR3 spans 12 residues. Germline V CDR1 and CDR2: MNHEY, SMNVEV (reference sequence). CDR3 in amino acids: CASTSNSYEQYF. The CDR3 DNA reads TGTGCCAGCACTTCGAACTCCTACGAGCAGTACTTC.